This T cell receptor (beta chain) is from a study of blood T cell repertoires in COVID-19. Study summary: Samples came from the United States, Italy and Spain, spanning acute and convalescent COVID-19. PBMCs, B-cell-depleted T cells, or T cells provided the cDNA or gDNA that made up the material.

Authors' methods: From reference gene primer amplification, estimates of nucleated cell counts were derived. Clones were read by immunoSEQ multiplex PCR, and TCRdb kept only the in-frame ones, dropping some. That table furnishes V, J and clone size, whereas the DNA furnished D and trimming. This repertoire shows tens of thousands of clones, roughly 89% found once; its top ten account for 1% to 1.5%. The sample comprised peripheral blood. The clonotype originates from a woman over 75 with acute or convalescent COVID-19.

The CDR3 loop reads CSVGGAGDTQYF. The CDR3 DNA reads as TGCAGCGTTGGAGGAGCGGGGGATACGCAGTATTTT. This chain uses TRBV29-1 with TRBJ2-3, with TRBD2 matching 7 bases. The CDR3 is made up of 12 amino acids. Germline values: CDR1 SQVTM, CDR2 ANQGSEA. V was clipped by 4 bases and J by 6 bases; unmatched bases: 4.